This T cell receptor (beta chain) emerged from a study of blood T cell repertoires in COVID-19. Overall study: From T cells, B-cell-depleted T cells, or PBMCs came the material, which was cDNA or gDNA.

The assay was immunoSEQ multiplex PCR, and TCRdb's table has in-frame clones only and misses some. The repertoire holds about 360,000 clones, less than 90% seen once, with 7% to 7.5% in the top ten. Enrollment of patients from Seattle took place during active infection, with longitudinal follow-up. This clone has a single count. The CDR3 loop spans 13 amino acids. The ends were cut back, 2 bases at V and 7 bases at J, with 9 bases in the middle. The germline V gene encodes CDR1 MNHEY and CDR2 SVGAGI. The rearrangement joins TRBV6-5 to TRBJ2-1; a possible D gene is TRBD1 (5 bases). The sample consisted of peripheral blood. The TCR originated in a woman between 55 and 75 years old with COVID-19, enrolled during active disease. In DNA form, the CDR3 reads TGTGCCAGCAGTTACAGGGGAAAGAATGAGCAGTTCTTC. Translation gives CASSYRGKNEQFF.